This T cell receptor (beta chain) was found in a study of CD8 T cells in ankylosing spondylitis. The TCR beta libraries were generated through quantitative 5'-RACE incorporating molecular barcodes. Each CDR3 protein is one row after TCRdb ran MiXCR on the 5' RACE reads. Among more than 400,000 distinct CDR3 sequences listed, under 5.5% were seen once. This clonotype was seen at least ten times. What it binds is unknown. Study-wide results and limits: Fewer than ten highly homologous variants made up a TCR beta motif that seemed to typify ankylosing spondylitis blood. Earlier studies detected some motif variants in reactive arthritis synovial fluid and blood.

The V gene lost 4 bases and the J gene lost 4 bases, with 16 bases spanning the gap. The germline CDR1 and CDR2 sequences are SGHAT and FQNNGV. The CDR3 is 15 residues long. The sequence came from a male donor with ankylosing spondylitis. V gene TRBV11-2 combines with J gene TRBJ2-5, with D hard to call. The sequencing sample was made of blood, either unsorted or a sorted T cell fraction (not recorded which). The CDR3 reads CASSSRTTGGETQYF. CDR3 sequence (DNA): TGTGCCAGCAGCTCTCGAACGACCGGCGGAGAGACCCAGTACTTC.